Below, one T cell receptor (beta chain) is given with its context. TCRdb used MiXCR to reprocess the reads, holding one entry per CDR3 protein. Of approximately 100,000 distinct CDR3 sequences listed, roughly 31% were seen once; the top ten hold 2.2%. These data originate in a study of type 1 regulatory T cells. The CDR3 extends over 15 amino acids. CDR1 SEHNR and CDR2 FQNEAQ come from the germline V gene (reference sequence). V was pared by 0 bases and J by 0 bases, with 2 bases of the junction left unmatched. The source of this sequence is a human donor in good health. V usage is TRBV7-9 and J usage is TRBJ2-7; 7 nucleotides line up with TRBD1. What was sequenced was CD4+ T cells, either the whole sample or a sorted fraction (not recorded which). CDR3 loop: CASSLARGTSYEQYF. The CDR3, as DNA: TGTGCCAGCAGCTTAGCCAGGGGGACCTCCTACGAGCAGTACTTC.